This T cell receptor beta chain was identified during a study of blood T cell repertoires in COVID-19. Overall study context: There were acute and convalescent COVID-19 samples, and they came from the United States, Italy and Spain.

CDR1 SGHRS and CDR2 YFSETQ come from the germline V gene. Trimming left V 4 bases short and J 4 bases short, with 12 bases between. This CDR3 is 15 amino acids long. This clone was found a few times. Authors' methods: Counts of nucleated cells, estimated from reference gene primer amplification, were obtained. TCRdb's copy holds only in-frame clones and misses some; the assay was immunoSEQ multiplex PCR. The V and J calls and the clone size are those of that table, but D and trimming were determined from the DNA. The sample records about 87,000 clones, approximately 85% being singletons. The sequencing input was peripheral blood. The genes are TRBV5-1 and TRBJ2-6; the D is unclear. The clonotype was recovered from a woman older than 75 with COVID-19, enrolled during active disease. The CDR3 here is CASSRDIGGANVLTF. The CDR3 coding sequence is TGCGCCAGCAGCCGAGACATTGGCGGGGCCAACGTCCTGACTTTC.